This entry concerns a single TCR beta chain. Its cognate antigen is unknown. This entry comes from a study of CD8 T cells in ankylosing spondylitis. Each CDR3 protein is one row after TCRdb ran MiXCR on the 5' RACE reads. This sample carries hundreds of thousands of distinct CDR3 sequences, 12% of them seen once, and the ten largest clones take about 0.49%. Findings and caveats of the study: A TCR beta motif of roughly 8 highly homologous variants appeared characteristic of ankylosing spondylitis blood.

The germline CDR1 and CDR2 sequences are MNHNS and SASEGT. CDR3 length: 17 amino acids. With V trimmed by 6 bases and J by 1 base, 8 bases remained unmatched. Sequenced: blood, either unsorted or a sorted T cell fraction (not recorded which). The sequence came from a male donor with ankylosing spondylitis. This rearrangement joins TRBV6-1 to TRBJ2-3; TRBD2 matches 12 bases. The CDR3 DNA reads as TGTGCCAGCAGCTCGGGACTAGCGGGTACCGGCACAGATACGCAGTATTTT. Its translation: CASSSGLAGTGTDTQYF.